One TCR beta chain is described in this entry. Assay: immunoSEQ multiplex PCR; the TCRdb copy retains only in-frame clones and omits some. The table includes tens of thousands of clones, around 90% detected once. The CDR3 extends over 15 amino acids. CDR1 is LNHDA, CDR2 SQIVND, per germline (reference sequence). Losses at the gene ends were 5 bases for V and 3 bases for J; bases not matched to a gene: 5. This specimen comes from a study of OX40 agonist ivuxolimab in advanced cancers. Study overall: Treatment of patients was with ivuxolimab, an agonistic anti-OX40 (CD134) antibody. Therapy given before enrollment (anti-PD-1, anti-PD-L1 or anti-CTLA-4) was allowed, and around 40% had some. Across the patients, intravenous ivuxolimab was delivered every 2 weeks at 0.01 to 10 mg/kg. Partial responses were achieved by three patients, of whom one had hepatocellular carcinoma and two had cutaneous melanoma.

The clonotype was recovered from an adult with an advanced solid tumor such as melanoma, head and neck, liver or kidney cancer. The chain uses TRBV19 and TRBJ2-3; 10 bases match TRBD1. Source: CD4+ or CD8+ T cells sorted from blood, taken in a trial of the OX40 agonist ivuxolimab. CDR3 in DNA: TGTGCCAGTAGTGGATCGGGACAGGGGACAGATACGCAGTATTTT. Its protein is CASSGSGQGTDTQYF.